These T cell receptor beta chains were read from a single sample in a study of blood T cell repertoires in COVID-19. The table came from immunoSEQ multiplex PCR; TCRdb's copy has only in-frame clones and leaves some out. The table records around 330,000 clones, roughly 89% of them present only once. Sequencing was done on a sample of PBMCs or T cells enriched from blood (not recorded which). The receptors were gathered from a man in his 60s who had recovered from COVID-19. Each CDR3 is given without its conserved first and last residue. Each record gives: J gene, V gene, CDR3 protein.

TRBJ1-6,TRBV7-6,ASSEQGSSYNSPLH
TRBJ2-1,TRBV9,ASSVGDRDYNEQF
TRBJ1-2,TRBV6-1,ASSENTGGFGYT
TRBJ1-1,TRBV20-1,SASGDRKEAF
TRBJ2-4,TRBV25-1,ASSHGGTSVNIQY
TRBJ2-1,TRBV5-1,ASSQTYGVGSSSYNEQF
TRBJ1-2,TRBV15,ATSRGGTGDYGYT
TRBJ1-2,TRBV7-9,ASSPNPQGANYGYT
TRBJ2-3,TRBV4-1,ASSHRTGTTVTDTQY
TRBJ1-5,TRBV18,ASSPGTGSNQPQH
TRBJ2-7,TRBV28,ASSPSSYEQY
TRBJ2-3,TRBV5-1,ASSLGGPVTDTQY
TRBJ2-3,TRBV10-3,AISDLAGSDTQY
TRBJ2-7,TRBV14,ASSQDRLATGEQY
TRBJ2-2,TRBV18,ASSLGQGAVTGELF
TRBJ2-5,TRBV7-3,ASSPRSGRAGETQY
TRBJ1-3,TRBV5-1,ASSPDSSGNTIY
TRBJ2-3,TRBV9,ASSVEPQGTGTDTQY
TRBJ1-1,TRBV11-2,ASTPVGRWVNTEAF
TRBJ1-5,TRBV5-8,ASTLRQGNQPQH
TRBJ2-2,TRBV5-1,ASSQGQNTGELF
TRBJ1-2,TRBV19,ASTSAGRDGYT
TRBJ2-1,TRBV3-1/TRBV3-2,ASSQVGPSFLIYNEQF
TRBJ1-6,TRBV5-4,ASSLAGGGSPLH
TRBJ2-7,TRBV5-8,ASSLKGYSSYEQY
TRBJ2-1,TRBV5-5,ASRVNPGQGYNEQF
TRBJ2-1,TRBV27,ASSLRGRVDYNEQF
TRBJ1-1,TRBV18,ASSPNKGGATEAF
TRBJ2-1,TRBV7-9,ASSFLLDYNEQF